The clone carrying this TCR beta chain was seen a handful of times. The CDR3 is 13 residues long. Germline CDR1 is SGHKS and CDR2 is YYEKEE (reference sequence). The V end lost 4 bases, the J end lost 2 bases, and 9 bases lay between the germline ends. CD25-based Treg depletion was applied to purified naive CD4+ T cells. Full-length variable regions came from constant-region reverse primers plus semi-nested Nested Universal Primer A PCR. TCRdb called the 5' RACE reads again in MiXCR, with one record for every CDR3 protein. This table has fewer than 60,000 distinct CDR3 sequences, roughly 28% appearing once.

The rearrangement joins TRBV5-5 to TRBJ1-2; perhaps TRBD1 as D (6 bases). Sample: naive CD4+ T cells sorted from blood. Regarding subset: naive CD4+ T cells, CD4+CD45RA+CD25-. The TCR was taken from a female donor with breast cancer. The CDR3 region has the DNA TGTGCCAGCAGCCCCGACAGGAACTATGGCTACACCTTC. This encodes CASSPDRNYGYTF.